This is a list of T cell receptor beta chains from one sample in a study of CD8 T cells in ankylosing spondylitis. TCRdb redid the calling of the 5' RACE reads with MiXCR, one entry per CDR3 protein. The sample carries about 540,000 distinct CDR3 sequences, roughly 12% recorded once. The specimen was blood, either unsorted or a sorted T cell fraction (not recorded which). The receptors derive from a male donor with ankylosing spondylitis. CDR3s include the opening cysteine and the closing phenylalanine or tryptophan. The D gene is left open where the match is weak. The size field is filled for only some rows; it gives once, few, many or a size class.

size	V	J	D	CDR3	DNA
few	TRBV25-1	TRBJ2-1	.	CASSGRAQGEQFF	TGTGCCAGCAGTGGCAGGGCTCAAGGTGAGCAGTTCTTC
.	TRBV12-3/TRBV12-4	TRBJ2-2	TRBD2	CASRAAGRAGTGELFF	TGTGCCAGCAGGGCCGCTGGGAGGGCGGGAACCGGGGAGCTGTTTTTT
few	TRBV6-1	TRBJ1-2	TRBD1	CASSDDRDTRGYGYTF	TGTGCCAGCAGTGATGACAGGGACACGAGGGGCTATGGCTACACCTTC
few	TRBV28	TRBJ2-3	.	CASSLRFDATDTQYF	TGTGCCAGCAGTTTACGGTTCGACGCAACAGATACGCAGTATTTT
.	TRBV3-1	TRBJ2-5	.	CASSPRGTDQETQYF	TGTGCCAGCAGCCCCCGCGGGACAGACCAAGAGACCCAGTACTTC
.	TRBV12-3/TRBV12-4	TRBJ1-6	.	CASSLKASNSPLHF	TGTGCCAGCAGTTTGAAGGCCAGTAATTCACCCCTCCACTTT
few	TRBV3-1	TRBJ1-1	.	CASSQVGVTTEAFF	TGTGCCAGCAGCCAGGTTGGGGTTACCACTGAAGCTTTCTTT
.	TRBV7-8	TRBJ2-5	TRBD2	CASSRLLQLAGGPQETQYF	TGTGCCAGCAGCCGACTGCTCCAACTAGCGGGAGGCCCCCAAGAGACCCAGTACTTC
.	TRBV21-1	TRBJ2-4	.	CASRRGGGLAKNIQYF	TGTGCCAGCAGGAGAGGCGGGGGTCTAGCCAAAAACATTCAGTACTTC
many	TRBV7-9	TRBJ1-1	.	CASIPVTGNTEAFF	TGTGCCAGCATCCCTGTTACAGGGAACACTGAAGCTTTCTTT
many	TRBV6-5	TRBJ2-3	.	CASRLSDTQYF	TGTGCCAGCCGGCTATCAGATACGCAGTATTTT
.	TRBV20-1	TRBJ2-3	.	CSARETVTDTQYF	TGCAGTGCTAGAGAAACAGTTACAGATACGCAGTATTTT
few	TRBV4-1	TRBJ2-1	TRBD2	CASSQDWTSSYNEQFF	TGCGCCAGCAGCCAAGACTGGACTAGCAGTTACAATGAGCAGTTCTTC
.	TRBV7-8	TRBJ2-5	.	CASSLSEGTIGTQYF	TGTGCCAGCAGCTTAAGTGAGGGAACTATCGGGACCCAGTACTTC
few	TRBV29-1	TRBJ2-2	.	CSVATGAGGTNTGELFF	TGCAGCGTAGCAACAGGGGCCGGCGGGACTAACACCGGGGAGCTGTTTTTT
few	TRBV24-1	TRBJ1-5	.	CATSDWAINQPQHF	TGTGCCACCAGTGATTGGGCCATCAATCAGCCCCAGCATTTT
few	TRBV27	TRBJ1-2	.	CASSLRGDGYGYTF	TGTGCCAGCAGCCTAAGGGGAGATGGCTATGGCTACACCTTC
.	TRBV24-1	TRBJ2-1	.	CATSDGRGYNEQFF	TGTGCCACCAGTGATGGCAGGGGATACAATGAGCAGTTCTTC
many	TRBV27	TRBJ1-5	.	CASRQGYSNQPQHF	TGTGCCAGCAGACAGGGTTATAGCAATCAGCCCCAGCATTTT
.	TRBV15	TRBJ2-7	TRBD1	CATSRGGQGVTYEQYF	TGTGCCACCAGCAGAGGCGGACAGGGGGTTACCTACGAGCAGTACTTC
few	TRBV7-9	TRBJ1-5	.	CASSGGFNQPQHF	TGTGCCAGCAGTGGCGGATTCAATCAGCCCCAGCATTTT
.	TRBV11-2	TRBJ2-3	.	CASSLGVSSTDTQYF	TGTGCCAGCAGCTTGGGTGTCTCCAGCACAGATACGCAGTATTTT
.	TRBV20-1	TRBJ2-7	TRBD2	CSARVAASGYAYEQYF	TGCAGTGCTAGAGTAGCTGCTAGCGGGTATGCCTACGAGCAGTACTTC
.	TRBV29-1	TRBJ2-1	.	CSVPRDSSSYNEQFF	TGCAGCGTCCCCCGGGACTCAAGCTCCTACAATGAGCAGTTCTTC
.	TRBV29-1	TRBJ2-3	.	CSVEDLPDTQYF	TGCAGCGTTGAAGATCTCCCAGATACGCAGTATTTT
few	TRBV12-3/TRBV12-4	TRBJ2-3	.	CASSFLSPDTQYF	TGTGCCAGCAGTTTTTTGAGCCCAGATACGCAGTATTTT
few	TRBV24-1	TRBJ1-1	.	CATSDSGLHTEAFF	TGTGCCACCAGTGATTCCGGCCTACACACTGAAGCTTTCTTT
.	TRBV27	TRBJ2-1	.	CASSPPRRSYNEQFF	TGTGCCAGCAGTCCCCCCCGCCGCTCCTACAATGAGCAGTTCTTC
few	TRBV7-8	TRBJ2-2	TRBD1	CASRQATGSNTGELFF	TGTGCCAGCCGCCAAGCGACAGGGTCGAACACCGGGGAGCTGTTTTTT
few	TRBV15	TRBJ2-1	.	CATSRELASYNEQFF	TGTGCCACCAGCAGAGAACTAGCCTCCTACAATGAGCAGTTCTTC
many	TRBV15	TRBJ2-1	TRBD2	CATSRELAGSNEQFF	TGTGCCACCAGCAGAGAACTAGCGGGGTCCAATGAGCAGTTCTTC
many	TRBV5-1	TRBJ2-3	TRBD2	CASSGSSGLTDTQYF	TGCGCCAGCAGCGGCTCTAGCGGACTAACAGATACGCAGTATTTT
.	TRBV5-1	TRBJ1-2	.	CATSAGRGNGYTF	TGCGCCACCTCTGCGGGTAGGGGAAATGGCTACACCTTC
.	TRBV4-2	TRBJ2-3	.	CASSQRIRTDTQYF	TGTGCCAGCAGCCAAAGAATAAGAACAGATACGCAGTATTTT
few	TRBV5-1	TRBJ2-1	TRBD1	CASSFLTGSSYNEQFF	TGCGCCAGCAGCTTCCTGACAGGGAGCTCCTACAATGAGCAGTTCTTC
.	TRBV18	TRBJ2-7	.	CASSPPWAYEQYF	TGTGCCAGCTCACCACCATGGGCCTACGAGCAGTACTTC
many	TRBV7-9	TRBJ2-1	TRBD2	CASSLAGGSGRSDEQFF	TGTGCCAGCAGCTTAGCGGGTGGTAGCGGGAGGTCTGATGAGCAGTTCTTC
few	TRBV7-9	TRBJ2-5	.	CAASRRVGETQYF	TGTGCCGCCAGTCGGAGGGTGGGAGAGACCCAGTACTTC
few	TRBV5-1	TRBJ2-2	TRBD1	CASSLSGTVLPGELFF	TGCGCCAGCAGCCTCTCCGGGACAGTACTCCCCGGGGAGCTGTTTTTT
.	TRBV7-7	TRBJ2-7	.	CASSFLGRVTYEQYF	TGTGCCAGCAGCTTCTTAGGAAGGGTAACCTACGAGCAGTACTTC
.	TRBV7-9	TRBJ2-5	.	CASSLNGDGETQYF	TGTGCCAGCAGCTTAAATGGGGACGGGGAGACCCAGTACTTC
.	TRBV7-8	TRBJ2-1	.	CASSLPGLENEQFF	TGTGCCAGCAGCTTACCCGGACTTGAGAATGAGCAGTTCTTC
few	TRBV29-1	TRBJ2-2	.	CSAPWSTGELFF	TGCAGCGCCCCTTGGTCCACCGGGGAGCTGTTTTTT
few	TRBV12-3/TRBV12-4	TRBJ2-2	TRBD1	CASSWGQGFTGELFF	TGTGCCAGCAGTTGGGGACAGGGCTTCACCGGGGAGCTGTTTTTT
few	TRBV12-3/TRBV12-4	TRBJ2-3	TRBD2	CASTLSSGSPDTQYF	TGTGCCAGCACCTTGAGTAGCGGGAGCCCAGATACGCAGTATTTT